The TCR beta chain under discussion was sequenced for a study of STAT5B mutations in CD4+ large granular lymphocyte leukemia. Only in-frame clones appear in the TCRdb table, and some are missing; sequencing was by immunoSEQ multiplex PCR. The sample yields roughly 30,000 clones, 85% seen once. Findings and limits, study-wide: Top patient clones used TRBV06 genes more often: 8/27 versus 2/35 in controls. Main leukemic clonotypes were patient-specific, but roughly 25% appeared at low frequency elsewhere. Without HLA matching, higher CD4+ than CD8+ T-LGLL clonality could reflect small sample size.

CDR3 size: 15 residues. V shed 4 bases and J shed 3 bases, with 13 bases lying between them. CDR1 LNHNV and CDR2 YYDKDF come from the germline V gene (reference sequence). Healthy controls were blood donor buffy coats. Details on this clone: The antigen is not known.

This TCR derives from a human donor in good health. Material: CD4+ T cells from blood buffy coats. This rearrangement joins TRBV15 to TRBJ2-1, with D maybe TRBD2 (6 bases). DNA for the CDR3: TGTGCCACCAGCACCCAGCGGGCGATCTACAATGAGCAGTTCTTC. It specifies CATSTQRAIYNEQFF.